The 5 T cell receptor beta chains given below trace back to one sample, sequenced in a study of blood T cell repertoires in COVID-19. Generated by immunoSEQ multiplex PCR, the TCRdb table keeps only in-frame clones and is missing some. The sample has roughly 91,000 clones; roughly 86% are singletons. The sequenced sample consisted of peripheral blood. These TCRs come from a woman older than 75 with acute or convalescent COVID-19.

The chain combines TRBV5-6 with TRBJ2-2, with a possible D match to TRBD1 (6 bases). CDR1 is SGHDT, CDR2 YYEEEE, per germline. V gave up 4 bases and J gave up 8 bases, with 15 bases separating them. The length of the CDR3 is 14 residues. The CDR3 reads CASSPGTSGGELFF. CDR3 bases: TGTGCCAGCAGCCCAGGGACATCCGGGGGGGAGCTGTTTTTT.

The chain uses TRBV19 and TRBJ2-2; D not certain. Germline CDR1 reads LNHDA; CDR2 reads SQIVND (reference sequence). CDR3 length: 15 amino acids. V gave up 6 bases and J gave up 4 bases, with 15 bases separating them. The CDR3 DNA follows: TGTGCCAGTAGACCTCAAGCTCAAGTCACCGGGGAGCTGTTTTTT. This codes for CASRPQAQVTGELFF.

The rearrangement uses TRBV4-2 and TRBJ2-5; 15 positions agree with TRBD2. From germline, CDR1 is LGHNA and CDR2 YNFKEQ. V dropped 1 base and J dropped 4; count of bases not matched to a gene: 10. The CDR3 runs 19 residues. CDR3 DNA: TGTGCCAGCAGCCAAGGAGAGGCGGGACTAGCGGGGGGTCTAGAGACCCAGTACTTC. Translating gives CASSQGEAGLAGGLETQYF.

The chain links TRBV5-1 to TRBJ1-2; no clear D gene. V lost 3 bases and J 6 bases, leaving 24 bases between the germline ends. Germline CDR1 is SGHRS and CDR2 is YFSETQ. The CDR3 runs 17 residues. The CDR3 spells CASSYIEGDGRLDGYTF. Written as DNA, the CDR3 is TGCGCCAGCAGCTACATCGAGGGAGATGGAAGGTTAGATGGCTACACCTTC.

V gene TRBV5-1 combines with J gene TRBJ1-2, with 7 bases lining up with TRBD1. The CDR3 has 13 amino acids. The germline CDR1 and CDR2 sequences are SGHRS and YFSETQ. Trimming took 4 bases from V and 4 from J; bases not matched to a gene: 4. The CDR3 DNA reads TGCGCCAGCAGCCCGGGACAGCTCTATGGCTACACCTTC. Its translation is CASSPGQLYGYTF.